The TCR beta chain described here comes from a study of T-cell memory formation after mild COVID-19. Study-wide findings and caveats: Some clones that responded turned up in pre-infection memory, which suggests that cross-reactive memory joined in.

Comments on this clonotype: Its specificity is not known.

Trimming stripped 6 bases from V and 5 bases from J, with 5 bases between. Per the germline V gene, CDR1 is MNHEY and CDR2 is SMNVEV (reference sequence). This CDR3 has 12 residues. From the 5' RACE reads, TCRdb called clonotypes with MiXCR, one entry per CDR3 protein. The data show fewer than 250,000 distinct CDR3 sequences, 10% to 13% seen once. The chain combines TRBV27 with TRBJ1-6; D is undetermined. This TCR was sampled from a man aged 18 to 30 who had mild COVID-19 (a few samples of this study predate the infection). Cell type and time point are not known. The sample consisted of PBMCs or a T cell subset sorted from them (not recorded which). CDR3 sequence: CASRENNSPLHF. Here the CDR3 DNA reads TGTGCCAGCAGGGAAAATAATTCACCCCTCCACTTT.